The rows below give T cell receptor beta chains drawn from one sample of a study of cytomegalovirus exposure and HLA in healthy donors. This table comes from immunoSEQ multiplex PCR, and its TCRdb copy is limited to in-frame clones, with some not included. Among around 80,000 clones, 62% were seen once, and the ten largest hold roughly 4.4%. Sequenced sample: PBMCs. All receptors come from a male donor in good health and CMV-seropositive. Both conserved end residues are part of each CDR3. A D gene is named only where the DNA matches it firmly. Clone sizes are given selectively: once, few, many, or a class where the clone is expanded.

v_call,clone_size,j_call,d_call,cdr3_nt,cdr3_aa
TRBV28,.,TRBJ1-4,TRBD1,TGTGCCAGCATAGGGGGCCCGACAACTAATGAAAAACTGTTTTTT,CASIGGPTTNEKLFF
TRBV9,.,TRBJ1-6,.,TGTGCCAGCAGCCCCGGAGGGGATAATTCACCCCTCCACTTT,CASSPGGDNSPLHF
TRBV11-1,.,TRBJ2-3,.,TGTGCCAGCAGCTTAGGCAGGGGAACAGATACGCAGTATTTT,CASSLGRGTDTQYF
TRBV7-6,.,TRBJ2-5,TRBD1,TGTGCCAGCAGCGTAGCAGGGGGCGAAGGGGAGACCCAGTACTTC,CASSVAGGEGETQYF
TRBV7-9,few,TRBJ1-5,.,TGTGCCAGCAGCTTACAGGGCCCCCAGCCCCAGCATTTT,CASSLQGPQPQHF
TRBV5-1,.,TRBJ1-4,.,TGCGCCAGCAGCTTGGAGGGGGGGGCCGAAAAACTGTTTTTT,CASSLEGGAEKLFF
TRBV9,.,TRBJ2-1,.,TGTGCCAGCAGTTCAGGAGGGACCACCTACAATGAGCAGTTCTTC,CASSSGGTTYNEQFF
TRBV19,.,TRBJ1-2,TRBD1,TGTGCCAGTAGTCGGGACAGGGGGTACTATGGCTACACCTTC,CASSRDRGYYGYTF
TRBV6-5,.,TRBJ1-4,.,TGTGCCAGCAGTTACGGGCGCGGGGAAAAACTGTTTTTT,CASSYGRGEKLFF
TRBV19,few,TRBJ2-1,TRBD2,TGTGCCAGCGGGAGAGCGGGGGCTAACAATGAGCAGTTCTTC,CASGRAGANNEQFF
TRBV30,.,TRBJ2-1,.,TGTGCCTGGAGCGAGGATAGGTACAATGAGCAGTTCTTC,CAWSEDRYNEQFF
TRBV29-1,.,TRBJ2-7,TRBD2,TGCAGCGTTGGCCACGGGACTAGCGGAGAGCAGTACTTC,CSVGHGTSGEQYF
TRBV7-6,.,TRBJ1-2,TRBD1,TGTGCCAGCAGCAAGGGACAGGGGTATGGCTACACCTTC,CASSKGQGYGYTF
TRBV10-3,.,TRBJ2-7,.,TGTGCCATCAGTGTCCCGGGCGAGCAGTACTTC,CAISVPGEQYF
TRBV7-2,.,TRBJ2-1,TRBD2,TGTGCCAGCAGCTTAGCGGGAGGGCCTTGGAATGAGCAGTTCTTC,CASSLAGGPWNEQFF
TRBV19,.,TRBJ2-2,TRBD1,TGTGCCAGTAGAGAGGGGGCGGGCGGGGAGCTGTTTTTT,CASREGAGGELFF
TRBV29-1,few,TRBJ2-6,TRBD1,TGCAGCGTCGCGAGGGGGCTCAGCGACGTCCTGACTTTC,CSVARGLSDVLTF
TRBV13,once,TRBJ2-2,.,TGTGCCAGCAGCTTAGATAGATCAAACACCGGGGAGCTGTTTTTT,CASSLDRSNTGELFF
TRBV9,.,TRBJ2-7,.,TGTGCCAGCAGCACCGCAGGGTACGGCGAGCAGTACTTC,CASSTAGYGEQYF
TRBV19,.,TRBJ1-1,TRBD1,TGTGCCACAGGGACAGGGGACCTTCTGAACACTGAAGCTTTCTTT,CATGTGDLLNTEAFF
TRBV5-4,few,TRBJ2-5,.,TGTGCCAGCAGCTTTAGGAGGCAAGAGACCCAGTACTTC,CASSFRRQETQYF
TRBV7-9,.,TRBJ1-1,TRBD1,TGTGCCAGCGCCGACAGGGCAAAGTCTGAAGCTTTCTTT,CASADRAKSEAFF
TRBV4-3,.,TRBJ1-2,.,TGCGCCAGCAGCCAAGCGGAGGGGACGAACTATGGCTACACCTTC,CASSQAEGTNYGYTF
TRBV7-2,.,TRBJ2-7,TRBD1,TGTGCCAGCAGCCCCGGGACAGGATCGTACGAGCAGTACTTC,CASSPGTGSYEQYF
TRBV9,.,TRBJ2-2,.,TGTGCCAGCAGCGTAGGTCCGACAGGCGATAACACCGGGGAGCTGTTTTTT,CASSVGPTGDNTGELFF
TRBV5-1,few,TRBJ2-7,.,TGCGCCAGCAGCCCAGAATCAGGGTATTCCTACGAGCAGTACTTC,CASSPESGYSYEQYF
TRBV5-4,.,TRBJ2-1,.,TGTGCCAGCAGCTTGGCCATAGCCTCGGGTAATGAGCAGTTCTTC,CASSLAIASGNEQFF
TRBV5-1,.,TRBJ2-5,TRBD2,TGCGCCAGCAGCCCATCGACTAGCGGAGCGGGGACCCAGTACTTC,CASSPSTSGAGTQYF
TRBV5-6,.,TRBJ1-3,.,TGTGCCAGCAGCGCCCCGGGATCTGGAAACACCATATATTTT,CASSAPGSGNTIYF
TRBV28,.,TRBJ2-1,TRBD2,TGTGCCAGCAGTTTCCTTGGACTAGCGGGGGGGCAGGCGCAGTTCTTC,CASSFLGLAGGQAQFF
TRBV28,.,TRBJ1-2,TRBD1,TGTGCCAGCAGCGGGGACAGGGGCTATGGCTACACCTTC,CASSGDRGYGYTF
TRBV5-1,.,TRBJ2-2,.,TGCGCCAGCAGCTCACCGGGGACGAACACCGGGGAGCTGTTTTTT,CASSSPGTNTGELFF
TRBV5-1,.,TRBJ1-4,.,TGCGCCAGCAGCGGCGGTCCGAGGTCCGTAGATGAAAAACTGTTTTTT,CASSGGPRSVDEKLFF
TRBV28,.,TRBJ1-1,.,TGTGCCAGCAGTCGAAATCGGGGTTACACTGAAGCTTTCTTT,CASSRNRGYTEAFF
TRBV6-1,.,TRBJ1-5,TRBD1,TGTGCCAGCAGTGAGGTACAGGGGGGCAATCAGCCCCAGCATTTT,CASSEVQGGNQPQHF
TRBV6-5,.,TRBJ2-2,TRBD1,TGTGCCAGTAAGAGGACAGGGGGAACCGGGGAGCTGTTTTTT,CASKRTGGTGELFF
TRBV25-1,few,TRBJ1-4,.,TGTGCCAGCAGTGAATACGAAACAGGCCCTTCTAATGAAAAACTGTTTTTT,CASSEYETGPSNEKLFF
TRBV2,.,TRBJ2-1,.,TGTGCAGCCGGGGTTACGCGGCCCTCTTACAATGAGCAGTTCTTC,CAAGVTRPSYNEQFF
TRBV7-6,.,TRBJ2-1,TRBD2,TGTGCCAGCAGCGTCGGACTAGCGGGTGAGCAGTTCTTC,CASSVGLAGEQFF
TRBV6-5,medium-sized,TRBJ1-6,.,TGTGCCAGCAGTTGGCGGGAACGATCACCCCTCCACTTT,CASSWRERSPLHF